These 22 T cell receptor beta chains came from one sample sequenced in a study of yellow fever vaccine responses in identical twins. TCRdb re-derived calls from the RT-PCR reads in MiXCR, one entry per CDR3 protein. Of thousands of distinct CDR3 sequences listed, 75% to 90% are singletons. The sample was T cells from blood (PBMCs), unsorted or a sorted subset (not recorded which), taken before or after yellow fever vaccination (not recorded which). Receptor source: a woman aged 18-30 years who received the yellow fever vaccine.

The chain recombines TRBV11-1 with TRBJ2-1; D remains unclear. Per germline, CDR1 SGHAT and CDR2 FQDESV (reference sequence). V was clipped by 2 bases and J by 5 bases, with 10 bases between them. The CDR3 consists of 14 residues. CDR3 nucleotides: TGTGCCAGCAGCTTACCTGGGCCAAACAATGAGCAGTTCTTC. It codes for CASSLPGPNNEQFF.

The CDR3 DNA is TGCGCCAGCAGTCAATCTTCCCGACAGGGATTACGTGGAGAGACCCAGTACTTC. The encoded protein is CASSQSSRQGLRGETQYF. The chain is built from TRBV23-1 and TRBJ2-5; 7 nucleotides align to TRBD1. TRBV23-1 is an ORF, and what it does is uncertain. The trim removed 0 bases at V and 4 bases at J, leaving 14 bases unmatched. This CDR3 is built from 18 residues.

The V call is TRBV5-1, the J call TRBJ2-5; D is possibly TRBD2 (6 bases). The CDR3 sequence is 14 residues long. V was cut by 5 bases and J by 5 bases, with 16 bases left in between. Per the germline V gene, CDR1 is SGHRS and CDR2 is YFSETQ. The CDR3 DNA reads as TGCGCCAGCAGTCCATGGGGACTCGAGGAGACCCAGTACTTC. It codes for CASSPWGLEETQYF.

A few counts support this clonotype. This chain uses TRBV18 with TRBJ1-1, with unresolved D. Trimming took 3 bases from V and 2 from J, leaving 16 bases between them. This CDR3 has 16 amino acids. The V gene's germline CDR1 is KGHSH and CDR2 LQKENI. The CDR3 sequence: CASSPLVLSINTEAFF. The CDR3 nucleotides read TGTGCCAGCTCACCTTTGGTGCTCAGCATTAACACTGAAGCTTTCTTT.

This sequence joins TRBV4-1 and TRBJ1-1; 9 bases align to TRBD1. Trimming removed 2 bases from V and 2 bases from J; junction bases left unmatched: 3. The CDR3 extends over 15 amino acids. Germline CDR1 reads MGHRA; CDR2 reads YSYEKL. The CDR3 protein is CASSQPGQGNTEAFF. DNA for the CDR3: TGCGCCAGCAGCCAACCGGGACAGGGAAACACTGAAGCTTTCTTT.

J is TRBJ1-2 and V is TRBV4-1; tentatively, D is TRBD1 (5 bases). Trimming took 1 base from V and 4 from J, leaving 13 bases between them. CDR1 is MGHRA, CDR2 YSYEKL, per germline. This CDR3 has 15 amino acids. CDR3: CASSQVGDSIYGYTF. The CDR3 bases are TGCGCCAGCAGCCAAGTTGGCGACAGCATCTATGGCTACACCTTC.

The chain employs TRBV2 and TRBJ1-2; the D is unclear. CDR3 length equals 15 residues. Germline V CDR1 and CDR2: SNHLY, FYNNEI. V was shortened by 0 bases and J by 4 bases, with 12 bases between the two germline ends. The CDR3 spells CASSEAPQDAYGYTF. The CDR3 bases are TGTGCCAGCAGTGAAGCGCCCCAGGACGCCTATGGCTACACCTTC.

The V call is TRBV11-1, the J call TRBJ1-3, with TRBD1 identical over 8 bases. Germline CDR1 SGHAT, CDR2 FQDESV (reference sequence). The V segment lost 5 bases and the J segment 0 bases; nucleotides outside the gene matches: 3. CDR3 length: 15 residues. CDR3 amino acids: CASSTTGGSGNTIYF. The CDR3 bases are TGTGCCAGCAGCACCACAGGGGGCTCTGGAAACACCATATATTTT.

The rearrangement uses TRBV11-3 and TRBJ1-1, with TRBD1 matching over 8 bases. The V gene end was trimmed by 4 bases and the J gene end by 9 bases; junction bases not matched to a gene: 4. The CDR3 has 12 residues. CDR1 and CDR2 from the germline V gene are SGHNT and YENEEA. CDR3 nucleotide sequence: TGTGCCAGCAGCTGGACAGGGACCCAAGCTTTCTTT. As protein: CASSWTGTQAFF. The full variable domain, completed using reference TRBV11-3 and TRBJ1-1, is EAGVVQSPRYKIIEKKQPVAFWCNPISGHNTLYWYLQNLGQGPELLIRYENEEAVDDSQLPKDRFSAERLKGVDSTLKIQPAELGDSAVYLCASSWTGTQAFFGQGTRLTVV.

The chain carries TRBV29-1 and TRBJ2-7; tentative D call: TRBD2 (5 bases). Germline V gene lookup returns CDR1 SQVTM and CDR2 ANQGSEA. The CDR3 has 12 amino acids. The germline V and J ends were trimmed by 3 bases and 2 bases, with 8 bases remaining between them. CDR3 in DNA: TGCAGCGTTGACGTCGGGACCTACGAGCAGTACTTC. It codes for CSVDVGTYEQYF.

The chain joins TRBV6-1 to TRBJ1-1; tentative D call: TRBD1 (6 bases). The CDR3 is made up of 16 amino acids. V gave up 8 bases and J gave up 3 bases, with 22 bases separating them. Germline V gives CDR1 MNHNS, CDR2 SASEGT. DNA for the CDR3: TGTGCCAGCTACCAGGGGAGGGGAATGGGTTACACTGAAGCTTTCTTT. Encoded protein: CASYQGRGMGYTEAFF.

This sequence joins TRBV11-3 and TRBJ1-2; tentatively, D is TRBD1 (6 bases). Trimming removed 5 bases from V and 8 bases from J, with 21 bases in between. Looked up from germline, CDR1 is SGHNT and CDR2 is YENEEA. The CDR3 is made up of 15 amino acids. The CDR3 region has the DNA TGTGCCAGCAGCCCGGGGTGGGCAGGGGATGACGGCTACACCTTC. Translating it yields CASSPGWAGDDGYTF. Drawing the rest from reference TRBV11-3 and TRBJ1-2, the complete variable domain is EAGVVQSPRYKIIEKKQPVAFWCNPISGHNTLYWYLQNLGQGPELLIRYENEEAVDDSQLPKDRFSAERLKGVDSTLKIQPAELGDSAVYLCASSPGWAGDDGYTFGSGTRLTVV.

This clonotype occurred a few times. The rearrangement joins TRBV10-3 to TRBJ1-2; 7 bases match TRBD1. V was clipped by 5 bases and J by 5 bases; unmatched bases: 8. This CDR3 has 14 amino acids. Per germline, CDR1 ENHRY and CDR2 SYGVKD. CDR3 DNA sequence: TGTGCCATCAGTAAGACAGGGAATGATTATGGCTACACCTTC. This sequence encodes CAISKTGNDYGYTF.

V usage is TRBV7-7 and J usage is TRBJ1-4; unclear D gene. In germline, CDR1 is SSHAT, CDR2 FNYEAQ (reference sequence). The germline V and J ends were trimmed by 5 bases and 3 bases, with 7 bases remaining between them. The CDR3 runs to 13 residues. DNA of the CDR3: TGTGCCAGCAGCGCATCTCCTAATGAAAAACTGTTTTTT. This encodes CASSASPNEKLFF.

This clonotype has just one count. This chain uses TRBV2 with TRBJ2-1; D may be TRBD2 (6 bases). V lost 5 bases and J lost 10, with 15 bases in between. The CDR3 consists of 13 residues. From germline, CDR1 is SNHLY and CDR2 FYNNEI. CDR3 in DNA: TGTGCCAGCAGTAACCTCGGGGGTCCCGAGCAGTTCTTC. It is translated as CASSNLGGPEQFF.

V usage is TRBV6-1 and J usage is TRBJ1-1; TRBD1 is a possible D gene (5 bases). Between the trimmed V and J ends, which lost 6 bases and 8 bases, there was a span of 13 bases. The length of the CDR3 is 12 residues. In germline, CDR1 is MNHNS, CDR2 SASEGT. CDR3 nucleotide sequence: TGTGCCAGCAGCACTGGGACGTCGGAAGCTTTCTTT. Translation gives CASSTGTSEAFF.

The V gene is TRBV7-9, the J gene TRBJ2-7, with D perhaps matching TRBD2 (6 bases). V was cut by 5 bases and J by 0 bases, with 8 bases left in between. CDR1 and CDR2 from the germline V gene are SEHNR and FQNEAQ (reference sequence). CDR3 length: 13 residues. The chain's CDR3 is CASSQTSSYEQYF. In DNA, the CDR3 is TGTGCCAGCAGCCAGACTAGCTCCTACGAGCAGTACTTC. Based on the CDR3 plus reference TRBV7-9 and TRBJ2-7, the full variable domain is DTGVSQNPRHKITKRGQNVTFRCDPISEHNRLYWYRQTLGQGPEFLTYFQNEAQLEKSRLLSDRFSAERPKGSFSTLEIQRTEQGDSAMYLCASSQTSSYEQYFGPGTRLTVT.

The chain has TRBV5-5 and TRBJ1-2; no clear D. The V end lost 4 bases, the J end lost 5 bases, and 6 bases lay between the germline ends. The CDR3 covers 11 residues. CDR1 and CDR2 from the germline V gene are SGHKS and YYEKEE (reference sequence). CDR3 residues: CASSRDYGYTF. The CDR3, as DNA: TGTGCCAGCAGCCGTGATTATGGCTACACCTTC.

For the CDR3, the DNA is TGTGCCAGCAGGCAGGGGAACACTGAAGCTTTCTTT. Protein product: CASRQGNTEAFF. V is TRBV11-3 and J is TRBJ1-1; a possible D gene is TRBD1 (5 bases). V gave up 6 bases and J gave up 1 base, with 6 bases separating them. The germline CDR1 and CDR2 sequences are SGHNT and YENEEA. The CDR3 loop spans 12 amino acids.

The V gene is TRBV11-1, the J gene TRBJ2-3; 15 bases map to TRBD2. CDR1 and CDR2 from the germline V gene are SGHAT and FQDESV (reference sequence). This CDR3 is 19 amino acids long. The V gene end was trimmed by 5 bases and the J gene end by 2 bases; junction bases not matched to a gene: 11. This CDR3 reads CASSVRRTSGRDPTDTQYF. The CDR3 DNA sequence: TGTGCCAGCAGCGTACGGCGGACTAGCGGGAGGGATCCCACAGATACGCAGTATTTT.

V usage is TRBV5-4 and J usage is TRBJ2-7; D is unclear. V dropped 4 bases and J dropped 1 base, with 18 bases sitting between them. Germline assignment: CDR1 SGHNT and CDR2 YYREEE (reference sequence). The CDR3 is 16 amino acids. This CDR3 reads CASSPDLGLLSYEQYV. Here the CDR3 DNA reads TGTGCCAGCAGCCCTGACTTGGGGTTGCTTTCCTACGAGCAGTACGTC.

V gene TRBV15 combines with J gene TRBJ1-1, with a tentative D call TRBD1 (6 bases). CDR3 length: 15 residues. Germline values: CDR1 LNHNV, CDR2 YYDKDF (reference sequence). Trimming took 0 bases from V and 4 from J, leaving 12 bases between them. The chain's CDR3 is CATSRDLGGFTEAFF. The CDR3 DNA is TGTGCCACCAGCAGAGATCTGGGGGGCTTCACTGAAGCTTTCTTT.